A selection of T cell receptor beta chains follows, all from one sample in a study of blood T cell repertoires in COVID-19. Measured with immunoSEQ multiplex PCR; TCRdb has only the in-frame clones, and not every one. The table shows approximately 180,000 clones, with around 87% occurring only once. The sequencing sample was made of peripheral blood. All receptors derive from a man between 40 and 49 years old with active or convalescent COVID-19. Both conserved end residues are part of each CDR3. D genes are given only for firm matches. Clone size is stated in some rows and not others, as once, few, many or a class when expanded.

TRBD1	.	TRBJ1-6	TRBV11-2	CASSLIEKGRGQSPLHF	TGTGCCAGCAGCTTAATCGAGAAGGGCAGGGGGCAATCACCCCTCCACTTT
.	.	TRBJ1-1	TRBV6-2/TRBV6-3	CASRSFQTSQDTEAFF	TGTGCCAGCCGTTCTTTTCAAACGTCGCAGGACACTGAAGCTTTCTTT
.	.	TRBJ1-1	TRBV29-1	CSVGDRTNTEAFF	TGCAGCGTCGGTGACAGGACGAACACTGAAGCTTTCTTT
TRBD1	few	TRBJ2-1	TRBV7-2	CASSLVGGDNEQFF	TGTGCCAGCAGCTTAGTAGGGGGCGATAATGAGCAGTTCTTC
.	.	TRBJ1-6	TRBV4-3	CASSQVQGLYNSPLHF	TGCGCCAGCAGCCAAGTACAGGGCTTATATAATTCACCCCTCCACTTT
TRBD1	once	TRBJ2-1	TRBV5-1	CASSITGGSYNEQFF	TGCGCCAGCAGCATTACAGGGGGGTCCTACAATGAGCAGTTCTTC
.	.	TRBJ1-6	TRBV9	CASSVGADQNSPLHF	TGTGCCAGCAGCGTAGGCGCGGATCAGAATTCACCCCTCCACTTT
.	.	TRBJ1-1	TRBV28	CASSFYSGKMGEAFF	TGTGCCAGCAGCTTCTACTCCGGGAAAATGGGTGAAGCTTTCTTT
.	many	TRBJ2-5	TRBV7-2	CASSLVILETQYF	TGTGCCAGCAGCTTAGTAATTCTCGAGACCCAGTACTTC
TRBD2	.	TRBJ2-3	TRBV9	CASSVSGVYTDTQYF	TGTGCCAGCAGCGTTAGCGGGGTTTACACAGATACGCAGTATTTT
.	.	TRBJ1-4	TRBV6-5	CASSYSIGTNEKLFF	TGTGCCAGCAGTTACTCCATCGGAACTAATGAAAAACTGTTTTTT
TRBD1	.	TRBJ1-1	TRBV5-5	CASSPGQGRTEAFF	TGTGCCAGCAGCCCTGGACAGGGGAGGACTGAAGCTTTCTTT
TRBD1	few	TRBJ1-3	TRBV7-9	CASSPATGHTIYF	TGTGCCAGCAGCCCCGCGACAGGGCACACCATATATTTT
TRBD1	.	TRBJ1-6	TRBV14	CASSPGTGYSPLHF	TGTGCCAGCAGCCCCGGGACAGGTTATTCACCCCTCCACTTT
.	.	TRBJ1-2	TRBV14	CASSQDSRTWGYTF	TGTGCCAGCAGCCAAGATAGCAGGACTTGGGGCTACACCTTC
.	once	TRBJ2-7	TRBV28	CASSRLDSYEQYF	TGTGCCAGCAGCCGATTGGACAGCTACGAGCAGTACTTC
.	.	TRBJ1-2	TRBV6-6	CASSYLGGTYGYTF	TGTGCCAGCAGTTACCTGGGAGGGACCTATGGCTACACCTTC
.	.	TRBJ1-2	TRBV30	CAWSARRNGLNYGYTF	TGTGCCTGGAGCGCCAGGAGAAACGGACTTAACTATGGCTACACCTTC
TRBD2	.	TRBJ2-2	TRBV27	CASSLLAVNTGELFF	TGTGCCAGCAGTCTACTAGCGGTGAACACCGGGGAGCTGTTTTTT
.	few	TRBJ1-2	TRBV7-2	CASSLSTGSGYGYTF	TGTGCCAGCAGCTTGAGTACAGGGTCTGGCTATGGCTACACCTTC
TRBD2	.	TRBJ2-3	TRBV5-4	CASSLGTSGGARDTQYF	TGTGCCAGCAGCTTGGGGACTAGCGGGGGGGCCCGAGATACGCAGTATTTT
TRBD1	.	TRBJ1-4	TRBV27	CASRRDRGEKLFF	TGTGCCAGCAGGAGAGACAGGGGTGAAAAACTGTTTTTT
TRBD1	.	TRBJ1-1	TRBV5-1	CASSVRDRDTDTEAFF	TGCGCCAGCAGCGTCCGGGACAGGGATACTGACACTGAAGCTTTCTTT
.	.	TRBJ1-2	TRBV14	CASSPSGLLRGYTF	TGTGCCAGCAGCCCATCGGGACTCCTACGAGGCTACACCTTC
TRBD2	.	TRBJ2-1	TRBV7-9	CASSLVPSGGAEQFF	TGTGCCAGCAGCTTAGTCCCTAGCGGGGGGGCTGAGCAGTTCTTC
TRBD1	.	TRBJ2-5	TRBV18	CASSPQGAEWETQYF	TGTGCCAGCTCACCACAGGGGGCGGAATGGGAGACCCAGTACTTC
TRBD1	.	TRBJ1-2	TRBV4-2	CASSQDQGVFYGYTF	TGTGCCAGCAGCCAAGATCAGGGGGTTTTCTATGGCTACACCTTC
.	.	TRBJ1-1	TRBV4-1	CASSLSPGTEAFF	TGCGCCAGCAGCCTGTCCCCCGGGACTGAAGCTTTCTTT
.	.	TRBJ1-1	TRBV5-8	CASSLAGTPGPEAFF	TGTGCCAGCAGCTTGGCCGGAACCCCGGGTCCTGAAGCTTTCTTT
.	.	TRBJ1-3	TRBV3-1/TRBV3-2	CASSQVFGPGGNTIYF	TGTGCCAGCAGCCAAGTATTTGGGCCGGGAGGAAACACCATATATTTT
.	.	TRBJ2-7	TRBV4-1	CASSDIQGTYEQYF	TGCGCCAGCAGCGACATCCAGGGGACCTACGAGCAGTACTTC
.	.	TRBJ2-4	TRBV6-1	CASTPEGENIQYF	TGTGCCAGCACCCCCGAAGGGGAAAACATTCAGTACTTC
.	.	TRBJ1-5	TRBV6-5	CASTLWGGTNQPQHF	TGTGCCAGCACCCTCTGGGGGGGCACTAATCAGCCCCAGCATTTT
.	.	TRBJ1-6	TRBV3-1/TRBV3-2	CASSQERLRGSPLHF	TGTGCCAGCAGCCAAGAGCGGTTGCGAGGTTCACCCCTCCACTTT
TRBD2	.	TRBJ2-5	TRBV15	CATSSRGGMETQYF	TGTGCCACCAGCTCCCGGGGGGGGATGGAGACCCAGTACTTC
.	.	TRBJ1-6	TRBV6-2/TRBV6-3	CASSYYGDVRSPLHF	TGTGCCAGCAGTTATTACGGGGATGTTCGGTCACCCCTCCACTTT
.	.	TRBJ1-1	TRBV3-1/TRBV3-2	CASSHRTVNTEAFF	TGTGCCAGCAGCCACCGGACAGTAAACACTGAAGCTTTCTTT
.	.	TRBJ2-7	TRBV6-5	CASAIIEQYF	TGTGCCAGCGCGATTATCGAGCAGTACTTC
.	.	TRBJ1-5	TRBV27	CASSSWEGGLNQPQHF	TGTGCCAGCAGCAGCTGGGAAGGGGGTCTCAATCAGCCCCAGCATTTT
TRBD2	once	TRBJ2-1	TRBV27	CASSLFERGARETYNEQFF	TGTGCCAGCAGTTTATTCGAGCGGGGGGCTCGAGAGACCTACAATGAGCAGTTCTTC
.	.	TRBJ2-1	TRBV24-1	CATSDSLAGAREQFF	TGTGCCACCAGTGATTCACTAGCAGGAGCTCGTGAGCAGTTCTTC
TRBD1	.	TRBJ2-6	TRBV10-3	CAVVGTGGPGANVLTF	TGTGCCGTCGTCGGGACAGGGGGCCCTGGGGCCAACGTCCTGACTTTC
.	.	TRBJ2-7	TRBV6-5	CASIPRGGSYEQYF	TGTGCCAGCATTCCGAGGGGGGGGTCCTACGAGCAGTACTTC
.	.	TRBJ2-7	TRBV27	CASRFQGSYEQYF	TGTGCCAGCAGATTCCAGGGCTCCTACGAGCAGTACTTC
.	once	TRBJ2-1	TRBV24-1	CATSPGSSYNEQFF	TGTGCCACCAGCCCGGGGAGCTCCTACAATGAGCAGTTCTTC
.	once	TRBJ1-4	TRBV10-2	CASSELTGSNEKLFF	TGCGCCAGCAGTGAGCTCACAGGGAGTAATGAAAAACTGTTTTTT
.	.	TRBJ2-7	TRBV3-1/TRBV3-2	CASSHGLGDEQYF	TGTGCCAGCAGCCATGGGTTGGGCGACGAGCAGTACTTC
.	.	TRBJ2-5	TRBV6-5	CASSRGQQETQYF	TGTGCCAGCAGCCGTGGACAGCAAGAGACCCAGTACTTC
.	once	TRBJ1-2	TRBV2	CASSSLLRDKDGYTF	TGTGCCAGCAGTAGCCTGTTACGGGACAAAGATGGCTACACCTTC
.	few	TRBJ1-3	TRBV7-9	CASSATGYSGNTIYF	TGTGCCAGCAGCGCCACAGGGTATTCCGGAAACACCATATATTTT
TRBD1	.	TRBJ2-3	TRBV7-9	CASRHGDRDITDTQYF	TGTGCCAGCAGACATGGGGACAGGGACATCACAGATACGCAGTATTTT
.	.	TRBJ1-1	TRBV6-5	CATKILNTEAFF	TGTGCCACCAAAATTCTGAACACTGAAGCTTTCTTT
.	.	TRBJ2-1	TRBV7-5	CARSFPRQGKRKGTYNEQFF	TGTGCCAGAAGCTTCCCGAGACAGGGAAAGCGGAAAGGGACCTACAATGAGCAGTTCTTC
.	.	TRBJ1-1	TRBV7-9	CASSLGQANTEAFF	TGTGCCAGCAGCTTAGGACAGGCGAACACTGAAGCTTTCTTT
.	.	TRBJ1-2	TRBV6-5	CASSYNPLGSGNGYTF	TGTGCCAGCAGTTATAATCCCCTAGGCAGTGGAAATGGCTACACCTTC
.	.	TRBJ1-1	TRBV19	CASGGGTEAFF	TGTGCCAGCGGGGGAGGTACTGAAGCTTTCTTT
TRBD2	.	TRBJ2-2	TRBV5-1	CASSSTFTSGAGELFF	TGCGCCAGCAGCTCAACATTCACTAGCGGGGCCGGGGAGCTGTTTTTT
TRBD1	.	TRBJ2-7	TRBV7-2	CASRRTGGYEQYF	TGTGCCAGCAGGCGGACAGGGGGCTACGAGCAGTACTTC
TRBD2	.	TRBJ2-2	TRBV6-4	CASSVAGGTGELFF	TGTGCCAGCAGTGTAGCGGGGGGCACCGGGGAGCTGTTTTTT